These 10 T cell receptor beta chains were all obtained from the same sample, sequenced in a study of T cells in Graves' hyperthyroidism and ophthalmopathy. Amplification targeted TCR beta CDR3 regions from RNA transcripts. During a first-round RT-PCR of the TCR CDR3, the HTBI primer set was used. TCRdb ran MiXCR on the multiplex PCR reads and lists one entry per CDR3 protein. Among more than 300,000 distinct CDR3 sequences listed, 18% were seen once. The source material was blood. These TCRs come from a man between 18 and 35 years old with Graves' ophthalmopathy.

This clonotype was observed many times. The rearrangement links TRBV20-1 to TRBJ2-7, with 9 nucleotides matching TRBD2. Germline lookup yields CDR1 DFQATT and CDR2 SNEGSKA (reference sequence). J was trimmed by 7 bases and V by 4 bases; bases with no gene match: 11. The CDR3 is made up of 14 amino acids. The CDR3 is CSATASGVGIEQYF. In DNA, the CDR3 is TGCAGTGCTACTGCTAGCGGGGTCGGAATTGAGCAGTACTTC.

This chain uses TRBV5-1 with TRBJ2-1, with D hard to call. The CDR3 is 13 residues long. CDR1 and CDR2 from the germline V gene are SGHRS and YFSETQ. Between the trimmed V and J ends, which lost 4 bases and 1 base, there was a span of 6 bases. The CDR3 loop is CASSGVSYNEQFF. The CDR3 coding sequence is TGCGCCAGCAGCGGGGTGTCCTACAATGAGCAGTTCTTC.

This clonotype was seen many times. This sequence joins TRBV7-2 and TRBJ2-3; the D call may be TRBD1 or TRBD2 (5 bases each). This CDR3 is 15 amino acids long. CDR1 and CDR2 from the germline V gene are SGHTA and FQGNSA. V gave up 5 bases and J gave up 10 bases, with 22 bases separating them. The CDR3 coding sequence is TGTGCCAGCAGCCCAGAGGGACCTACATCCTTATCGCAGTATTTT. This sequence encodes CASSPEGPTSLSQYF.

This clonotype was seen more than once but under ten times. The chain has TRBV18 and TRBJ1-2; tentatively, D is TRBD1 (5 bases). The V gene's germline CDR1 is KGHSH and CDR2 LQKENI. V was clipped by 2 bases and J by 1 base, with 11 bases between them. The CDR3 runs 15 residues. CDR3 DNA sequence: TGTGCCAGCTCACCAATACAGACAGTTAACTATGGCTACACCTTC. Translated, it gives CASSPIQTVNYGYTF.

On this clonotype: With a much larger clone just one base away, this may be a read error. The chain combines TRBV20-1 with TRBJ2-2; 8 positions agree with TRBD1. The trim removed 1 base at V and 4 bases at J, leaving 8 bases unmatched. The CDR3 has 16 amino acids. The germline V gene has CDR1 DFQATT and CDR2 SNEGSKA (reference sequence). Written as DNA, the CDR3 is TGCAGTGCTAGAGCGGCGGGACAGGCCCTCACCGGGGAGCTGTTTTTT. Translation gives CSARAAGQALTGELFF.

This clonotype showed up many times. V usage is TRBV5-1 and J usage is TRBJ1-1; 11 nucleotides match TRBD1. Trimming cost V 0 bases and J 5 bases; bases outside gene matches: 3. The CDR3 loop spans 15 amino acids. Germline V lookup: CDR1 SGHRS, CDR2 YFSETQ. Here the CDR3 DNA reads TGCGCCAGCAGCTTGGAGGACAGGGGGCAAACTGAAGCTTTCTTT. This sequence encodes CASSLEDRGQTEAFF. The full variable domain, completed using reference TRBV5-1 and TRBJ1-1, is KAGVTQTPRYLIKTRGQQVTLSCSPISGHRSVSWYQQTPGQGLQFLFEYFSETQRNKGNFPGRFSGRQFSNSRSEMNVSTLELGDSALYLCASSLEDRGQTEAFFGQGTRLTVV.

This clonotype was detected ten times or more. This rearrangement joins TRBV5-1 to TRBJ2-7; TRBD1 matches 10 bases. Losses at the gene ends were 4 bases for V and 5 bases for J; bases not matched to a gene: 6. CDR3 length equals 14 residues. Germline loops: CDR1 SGHRS, CDR2 YFSETQ. CDR3 bases: TGCGCCAGCAGCCTCCGGGACAGGGGCGACGAGCAGTACTTC. Translating gives CASSLRDRGDEQYF.

V and J are TRBV6-1 and TRBJ2-1; D might be TRBD1 (5 bases). Germline assignment: CDR1 MNHNS and CDR2 SASEGT. The CDR3 runs 12 residues. V lost 10 bases and J 5 bases, leaving 12 bases between the germline ends. The CDR3 region is CATRTSNNEQFF. The CDR3 nucleotides read TGTGCCACCCGGACAAGCAACAATGAGCAGTTCTTC.

Of note for this clonotype: A much larger clone is a single base away; this may be a read error. The CDR3: CASSRPQTGGEKLFF. CDR3 bases: TGTGCCAGCAGTCGCCCGCAGACCGGTGGTGAAAAACTGTTTTTT. This sequence joins TRBV28 and TRBJ1-4; D gene uncertain. Germline CDR1 and CDR2: MDHEN and SYDVKM. The CDR3 runs to 15 residues. Trimming removed 5 bases at V and 7 bases at J, with 17 bases between.

This clonotype was observed many times. The V call is TRBV6-1, the J call TRBJ2-7; D is perhaps TRBD1 (6 bases). The V end lost 9 bases, the J end lost 0 bases, and 12 bases lay between the germline ends. Germline V gives CDR1 MNHNS, CDR2 SASEGT. This CDR3 contains 13 residues. The CDR3 loop reads CASAGTTSYEQYF. The CDR3 DNA reads TGTGCCAGTGCCGGGACAACCTCCTACGAGCAGTACTTC.